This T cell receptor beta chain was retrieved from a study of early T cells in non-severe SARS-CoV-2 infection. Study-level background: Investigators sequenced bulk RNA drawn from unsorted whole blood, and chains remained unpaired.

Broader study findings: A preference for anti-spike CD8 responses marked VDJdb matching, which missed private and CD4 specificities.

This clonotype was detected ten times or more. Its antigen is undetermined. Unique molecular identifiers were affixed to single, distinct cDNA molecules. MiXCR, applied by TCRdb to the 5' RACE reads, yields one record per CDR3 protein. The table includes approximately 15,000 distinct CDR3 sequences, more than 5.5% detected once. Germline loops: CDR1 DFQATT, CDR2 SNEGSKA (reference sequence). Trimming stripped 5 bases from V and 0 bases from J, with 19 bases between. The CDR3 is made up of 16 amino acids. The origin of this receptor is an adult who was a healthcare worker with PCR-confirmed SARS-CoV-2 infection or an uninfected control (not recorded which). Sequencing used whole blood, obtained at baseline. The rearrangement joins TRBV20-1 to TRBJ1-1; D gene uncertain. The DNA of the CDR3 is TGCAGTGCTCCTCGGCGACTCCTCGGAGTGAACACTGAAGCTTTCTTT. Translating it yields CSAPRRLLGVNTEAFF.